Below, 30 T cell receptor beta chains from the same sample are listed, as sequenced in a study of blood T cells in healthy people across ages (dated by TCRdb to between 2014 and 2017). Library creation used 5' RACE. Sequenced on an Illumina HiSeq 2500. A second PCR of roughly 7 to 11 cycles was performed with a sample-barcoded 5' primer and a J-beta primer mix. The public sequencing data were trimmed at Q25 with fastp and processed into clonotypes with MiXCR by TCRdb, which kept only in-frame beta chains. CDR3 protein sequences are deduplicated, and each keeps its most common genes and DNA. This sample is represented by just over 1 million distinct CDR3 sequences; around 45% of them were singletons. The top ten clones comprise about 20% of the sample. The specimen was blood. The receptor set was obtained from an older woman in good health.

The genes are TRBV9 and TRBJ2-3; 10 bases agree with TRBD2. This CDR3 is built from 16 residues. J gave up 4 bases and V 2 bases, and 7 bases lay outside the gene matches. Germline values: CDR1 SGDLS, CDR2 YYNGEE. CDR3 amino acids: CASSVLAGVGPDTQYF. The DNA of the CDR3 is TGTGCCAGCAGCGTCCTAGCGGGAGTCGGACCAGATACGCAGTATTTT.

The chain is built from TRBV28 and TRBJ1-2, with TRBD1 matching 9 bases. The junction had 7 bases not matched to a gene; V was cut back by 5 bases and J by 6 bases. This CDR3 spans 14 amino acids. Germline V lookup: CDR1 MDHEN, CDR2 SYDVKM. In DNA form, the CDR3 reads TGTGCCAGCAGTCCCAGCGGACAGGGGAATGGCTACACCTTC. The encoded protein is CASSPSGQGNGYTF.

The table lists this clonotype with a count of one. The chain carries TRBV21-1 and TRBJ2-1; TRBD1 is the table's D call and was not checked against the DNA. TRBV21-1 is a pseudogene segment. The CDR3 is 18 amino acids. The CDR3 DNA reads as TGTGCCAGCAGCAAAGCCGGGGCCGAGTGTGCGGGGCAACGCATCCAGTTCTTC. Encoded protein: CASSKAGAECAGQRIQFF.

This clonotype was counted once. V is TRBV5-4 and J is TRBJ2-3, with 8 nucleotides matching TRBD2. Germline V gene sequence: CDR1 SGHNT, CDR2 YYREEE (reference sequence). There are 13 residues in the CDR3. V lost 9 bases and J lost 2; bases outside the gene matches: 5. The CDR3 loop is CATKREITDTQYF. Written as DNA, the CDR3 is TGTGCCACGAAGCGGGAGATCACAGATACGCAGTATTTT. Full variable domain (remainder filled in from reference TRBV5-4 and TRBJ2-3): ETGVTQSPTHLIKTRGQQVTLRCSSQSGHNTVSWYQQALGQGPQFIFQYYREEENGRGNFPPRFSGLQFPNYSSELNVNALELDDSALYLCATKREITDTQYFGPGTRLTVL.

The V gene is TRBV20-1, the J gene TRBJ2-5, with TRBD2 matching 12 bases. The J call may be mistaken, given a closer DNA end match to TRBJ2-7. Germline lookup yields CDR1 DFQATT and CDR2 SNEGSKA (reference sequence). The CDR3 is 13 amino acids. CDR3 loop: CSASTSGSYEQYF. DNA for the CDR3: TGCAGTGCTTCGACTAGCGGGAGCTACGAGCAGTACTTC.

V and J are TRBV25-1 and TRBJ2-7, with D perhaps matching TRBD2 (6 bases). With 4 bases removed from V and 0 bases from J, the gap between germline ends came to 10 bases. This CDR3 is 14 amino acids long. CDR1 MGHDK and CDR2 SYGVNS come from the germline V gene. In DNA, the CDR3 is TGTGCCAGCAGTGGTCGGGGGTACTCCTACGAGCAGTACTTC. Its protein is CASSGRGYSYEQYF.

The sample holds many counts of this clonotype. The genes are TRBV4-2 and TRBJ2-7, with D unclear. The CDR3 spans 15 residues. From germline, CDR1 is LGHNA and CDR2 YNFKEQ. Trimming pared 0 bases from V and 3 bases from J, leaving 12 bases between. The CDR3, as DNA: TGTGCCAGCAGCCAAGATGTTCCCCTTAACTACGAGCAGTACTTC. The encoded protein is CASSQDVPLNYEQYF.

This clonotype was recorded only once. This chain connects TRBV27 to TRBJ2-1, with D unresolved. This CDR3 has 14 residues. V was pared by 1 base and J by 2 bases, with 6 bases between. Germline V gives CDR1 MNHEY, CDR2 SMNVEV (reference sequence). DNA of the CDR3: TGTGCCAGCAGTTTATGGGGAACCTACAATGAGCAGTTCTTC. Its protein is CASSLWGTYNEQFF.

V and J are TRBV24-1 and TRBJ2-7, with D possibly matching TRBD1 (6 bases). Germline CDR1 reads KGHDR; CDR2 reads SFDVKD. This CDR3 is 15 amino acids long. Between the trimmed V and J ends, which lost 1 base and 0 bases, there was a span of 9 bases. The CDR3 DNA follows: TGTGCCACCAGTGATTTCCGGACAGTCTCCTACGAGCAGTACTTC. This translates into CATSDFRTVSYEQYF.

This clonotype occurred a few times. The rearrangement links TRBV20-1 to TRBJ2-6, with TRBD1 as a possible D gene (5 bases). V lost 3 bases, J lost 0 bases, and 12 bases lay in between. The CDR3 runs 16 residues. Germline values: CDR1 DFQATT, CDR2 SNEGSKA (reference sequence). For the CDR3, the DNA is TGCAGTGCTAGGGGTCAACAGGTCTCTGGGGCCAACGTCCTGACTTTC. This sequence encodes CSARGQQVSGANVLTF.

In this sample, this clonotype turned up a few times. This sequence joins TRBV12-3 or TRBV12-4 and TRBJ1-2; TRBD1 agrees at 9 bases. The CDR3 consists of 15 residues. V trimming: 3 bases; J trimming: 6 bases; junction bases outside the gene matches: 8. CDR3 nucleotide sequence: TGTGCCAGCAGTTTCGTTCCAACAGGGGGCCATGGCTACACCTTC. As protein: CASSFVPTGGHGYTF.

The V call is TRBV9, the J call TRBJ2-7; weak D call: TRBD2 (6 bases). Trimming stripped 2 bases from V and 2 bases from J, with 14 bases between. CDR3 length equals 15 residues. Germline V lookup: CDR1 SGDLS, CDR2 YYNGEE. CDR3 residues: CASSVGPGDPYEQYF. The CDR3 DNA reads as TGTGCCAGCAGCGTGGGACCGGGGGACCCCTACGAGCAGTACTTC. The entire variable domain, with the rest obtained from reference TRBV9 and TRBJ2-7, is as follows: DSGVTQTPKHLITATGQRVTLRCSPRSGDLSVYWYQQSLDQGLQFLIQYYNGEERAKGNILERFSAQQFPDLHSELNLSSLELGDSALYFCASSVGPGDPYEQYFGPGTRLTVT.

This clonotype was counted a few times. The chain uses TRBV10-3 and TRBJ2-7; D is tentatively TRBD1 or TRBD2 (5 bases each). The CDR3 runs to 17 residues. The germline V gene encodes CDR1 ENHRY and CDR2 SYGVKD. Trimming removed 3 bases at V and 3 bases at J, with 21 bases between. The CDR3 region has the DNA TGTGCCATCAGTGATCCCCGGGGCCACTCCGGGATCTACGAGCAGTACTTC. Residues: CAISDPRGHSGIYEQYF.

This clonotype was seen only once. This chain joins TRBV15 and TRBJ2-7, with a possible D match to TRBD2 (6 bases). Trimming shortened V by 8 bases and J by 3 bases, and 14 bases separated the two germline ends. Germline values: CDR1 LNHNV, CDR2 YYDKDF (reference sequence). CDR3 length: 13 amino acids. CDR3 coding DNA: TGTGCCACCGGCCCCCGGACTAACTACGAGCAGTACTTC. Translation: CATGPRTNYEQYF.

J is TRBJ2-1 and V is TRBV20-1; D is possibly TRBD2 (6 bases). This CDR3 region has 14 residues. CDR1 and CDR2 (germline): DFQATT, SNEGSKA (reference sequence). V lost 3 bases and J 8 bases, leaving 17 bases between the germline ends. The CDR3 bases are TGCAGTGCTAGTCGATCTGGTAGCGGCGATGAGCAGTTCTTC. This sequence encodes CSASRSGSGDEQFF.

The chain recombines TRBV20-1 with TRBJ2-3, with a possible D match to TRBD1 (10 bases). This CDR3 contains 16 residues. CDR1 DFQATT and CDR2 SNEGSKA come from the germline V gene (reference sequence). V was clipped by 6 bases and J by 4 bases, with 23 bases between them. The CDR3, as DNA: TGCAGTGCGCGGGGGGGCCAGGGACAGGGGCCAGATACGCAGTATTTT. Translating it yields CSARGGQGQGPDTQYF.

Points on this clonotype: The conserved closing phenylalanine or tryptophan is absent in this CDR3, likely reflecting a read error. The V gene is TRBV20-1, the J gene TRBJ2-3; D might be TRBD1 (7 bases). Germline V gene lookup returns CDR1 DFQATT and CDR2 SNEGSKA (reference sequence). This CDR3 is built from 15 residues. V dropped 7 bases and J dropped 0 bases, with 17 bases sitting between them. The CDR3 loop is CSVRRGLTSTDTQYV. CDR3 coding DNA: TGCAGTGTCAGGAGGGGGCTGACTAGCACAGATACGCAGTATGTT.

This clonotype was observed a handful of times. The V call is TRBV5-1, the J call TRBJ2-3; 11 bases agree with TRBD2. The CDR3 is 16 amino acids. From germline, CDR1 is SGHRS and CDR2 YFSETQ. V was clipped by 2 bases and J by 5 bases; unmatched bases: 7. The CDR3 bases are TGCGCCAGCAGCTTACCCGGAGGACTAGCGGGAGATACGCAGTATTTT. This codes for CASSLPGGLAGDTQYF.

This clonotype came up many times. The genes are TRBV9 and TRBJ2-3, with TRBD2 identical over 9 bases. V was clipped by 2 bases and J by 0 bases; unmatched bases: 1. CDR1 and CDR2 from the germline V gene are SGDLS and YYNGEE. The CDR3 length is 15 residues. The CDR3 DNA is TGTGCCAGCAGCGTTAGCGGGAGTAGCACAGATACGCAGTATTTT. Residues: CASSVSGSSTDTQYF.

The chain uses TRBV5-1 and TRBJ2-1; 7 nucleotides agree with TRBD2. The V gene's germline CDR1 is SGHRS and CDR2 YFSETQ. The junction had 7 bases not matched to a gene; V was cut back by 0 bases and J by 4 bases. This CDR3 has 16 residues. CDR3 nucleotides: TGCGCCAGCAGCTTGGCCCATAGCGGGCGATACAATGAGCAGTTCTTC. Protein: CASSLAHSGRYNEQFF.

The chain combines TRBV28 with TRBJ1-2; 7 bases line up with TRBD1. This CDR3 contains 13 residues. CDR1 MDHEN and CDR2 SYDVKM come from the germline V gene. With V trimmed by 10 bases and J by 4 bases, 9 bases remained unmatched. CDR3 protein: CATNRGQGYGYTF. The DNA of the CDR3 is TGTGCCACCAACAGGGGCCAGGGCTATGGCTACACCTTC.

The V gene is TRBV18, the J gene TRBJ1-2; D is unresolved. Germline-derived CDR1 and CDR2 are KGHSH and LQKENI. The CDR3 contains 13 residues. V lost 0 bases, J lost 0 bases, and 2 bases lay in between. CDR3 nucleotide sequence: TGTGCCAGCTCACCACCGACTAACTATGGCTACACCTTC. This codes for CASSPPTNYGYTF.

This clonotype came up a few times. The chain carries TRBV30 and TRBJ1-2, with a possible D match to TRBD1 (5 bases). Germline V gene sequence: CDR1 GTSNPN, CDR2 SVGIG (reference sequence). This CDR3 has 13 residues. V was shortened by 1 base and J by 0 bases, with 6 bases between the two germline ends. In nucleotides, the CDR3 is TGTGCCTGGAGTGGGGGACCTAACTATGGCTACACCTTC. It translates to CAWSGGPNYGYTF. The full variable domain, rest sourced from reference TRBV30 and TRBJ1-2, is SQTIHQWPATLVQPVGSPLSLECTVEGTSNPNLYWYRQAAGRGLQLLFYSVGIGQISSEVPQNLSASRPQDRQFILSSKKLLLSDSGFYLCAWSGGPNYGYTFGSGTRLTVV.

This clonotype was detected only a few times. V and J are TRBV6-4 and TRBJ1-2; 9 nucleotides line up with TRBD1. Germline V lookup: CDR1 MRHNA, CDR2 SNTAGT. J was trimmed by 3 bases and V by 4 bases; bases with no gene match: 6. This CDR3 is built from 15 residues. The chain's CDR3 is CASSARQGVDYGYTF. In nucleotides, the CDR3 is TGTGCCAGCAGTGCCCGACAGGGGGTTGACTATGGCTACACCTTC.

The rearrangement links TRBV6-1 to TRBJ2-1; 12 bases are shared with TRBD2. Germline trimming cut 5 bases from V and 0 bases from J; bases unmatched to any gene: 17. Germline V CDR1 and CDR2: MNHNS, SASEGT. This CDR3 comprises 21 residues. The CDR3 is CASSPGGSGLAGRSSYNEQFF. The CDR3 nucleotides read TGTGCCAGCAGTCCCGGGGGATCGGGACTAGCGGGCAGGAGCTCCTACAATGAGCAGTTCTTC.

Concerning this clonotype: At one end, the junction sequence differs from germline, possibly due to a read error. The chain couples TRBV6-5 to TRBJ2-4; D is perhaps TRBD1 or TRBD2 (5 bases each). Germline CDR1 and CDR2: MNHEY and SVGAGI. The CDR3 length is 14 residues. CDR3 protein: CASRDPRSRNIQYF. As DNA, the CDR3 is TGTGCCAGTCGGGACCCCAGGTCCAGAAACATTCAGTACTTT.

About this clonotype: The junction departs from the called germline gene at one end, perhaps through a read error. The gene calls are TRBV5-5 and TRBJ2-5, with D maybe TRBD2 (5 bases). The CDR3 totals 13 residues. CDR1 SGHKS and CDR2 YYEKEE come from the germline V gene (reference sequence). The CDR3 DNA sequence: TGTACCAGCAGCGAGGGCTCTTTCGGGGAGCAGTACTTC. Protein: CTSSEGSFGEQYF.

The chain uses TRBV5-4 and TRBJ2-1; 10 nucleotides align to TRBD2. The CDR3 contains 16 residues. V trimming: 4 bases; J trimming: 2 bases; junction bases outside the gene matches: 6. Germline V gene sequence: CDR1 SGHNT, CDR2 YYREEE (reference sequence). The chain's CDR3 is CASSHKREGPYNEQFF. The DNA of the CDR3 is TGTGCCAGCAGCCACAAGCGGGAGGGACCCTACAATGAGCAGTTCTTC.

The CDR3 DNA sequence: TGTGCCAGCAGTGAAGGGACTAGCGGGAGACTTAAGACCCAGTACTTC. This sequence encodes CASSEGTSGRLKTQYF. V and J are TRBV2 and TRBJ2-7; 13 bases line up with TRBD2. The better agreement between TRBJ2-5 and the DNA end casts doubt on the J call. The CDR3 is made up of 16 amino acids. CDR1 and CDR2 from the germline V gene are SNHLY and FYNNEI.

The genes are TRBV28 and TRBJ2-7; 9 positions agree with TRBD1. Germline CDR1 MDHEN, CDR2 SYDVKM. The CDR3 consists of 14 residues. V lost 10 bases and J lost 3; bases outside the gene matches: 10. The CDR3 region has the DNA TGTGCCATACATACCCGGACAGGGGTCTACGAGCAGTACTTC. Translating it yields CAIHTRTGVYEQYF.